This TCR beta chain was recorded in a study of shared clonotypes between healthy human individuals. Healthy HIV-negative adults without recent acute infections or vaccinations served as donors. The CDR3 totals 14 residues. Study-wide findings and caveats: Generally, naive subsets came out with larger estimated richness than memory subsets.

Some clones are missing from TCRdb's copy, which holds only in-frame ones; the method was immunoSEQ multiplex PCR. The table lists 2,500,000 or so clones, around nine tenths of them singletons. Of note for this clone: Its cognate antigen is unknown.

The TCR comes from a man younger than 35 in good health. The sample taken for sequencing was naive CD4+ T cells sorted from blood. The subset here: CD45RA+ positively selected. The rearrangement joins TRBV21-1 to TRBJ2-1; TRBD1 was called by the table and not checked on the DNA. TRBV21-1 corresponds to a pseudogene. The chain's CDR3 is CASSNGGSYNEQFF. As DNA, the CDR3 is TGTGCCAGCAGCAATGGGGGCAGCTACAATGAGCAGTTCTTC.